One sample yielded the 21 T cell receptor beta chains listed below, sequenced in a study of blood T cells in healthy people across ages. The use of a sample-barcoded 5' primer and a J-beta primer mix characterized a second PCR of about 7 to 12 cycles. TCRdb re-called the 5' RACE reads through MiXCR, storing one row per CDR3 protein. The sample consists of about 1,800,000 distinct CDR3 sequences, roughly 27% of them appearing once. Sequencing was carried out using blood. These receptors were obtained from a woman in her twenties or thirties in good health.

This clonotype has a handful of counts. CDR3 loop: CASSAASADTQYF. CDR3 coding DNA: TGTGCCAGCAGCGCCGCCTCGGCAGATACGCAGTATTTT. This sequence joins TRBV9 and TRBJ2-3, with no clear D. The germline CDR1 and CDR2 sequences are SGDLS and YYNGEE. Trimming cost V 3 bases and J 4 bases, with 9 bases left between them. CDR3 length: 13 residues.

The V call is TRBV12-3 or TRBV12-4, the J call TRBJ1-2; 7 bases line up with TRBD1. The CDR3 covers 12 residues. Trimming cost V 6 bases and J 6 bases; bases outside gene matches: 4. The CDR3 protein is CASRQGGHGYTF. CDR3 in DNA: TGTGCCAGCAGGCAGGGGGGTCATGGCTACACCTTC.

Ten or more counts support this clonotype. The chain is built from TRBV3-1 and TRBJ1-2; D unresolved. The CDR3 totals 12 residues. Trimming shortened V by 0 bases and J by 5 bases, and 4 bases separated the two germline ends. CDR1 and CDR2 (germline): LGHDT, YNNKEL (reference sequence). This CDR3 is CASSQETYGYTF. CDR3 DNA: TGTGCCAGCAGCCAAGAGACGTATGGCTACACCTTC.

This chain uses TRBV20-1 with TRBJ1-2; D unresolved. CDR3 length: 10 amino acids. Germline CDR1 DFQATT, CDR2 SNEGSKA (reference sequence). V lost 3 bases and J lost 6, with 5 bases in between. Here the CDR3 reads CSASVDGYTF. The CDR3 nucleotides are TGCAGTGCTAGCGTGGATGGCTACACCTTC.

This clonotype turned up a few times. This sequence joins TRBV20-1 and TRBJ2-2; the match to TRBD2 covers 12 bases. Germline V gives CDR1 DFQATT, CDR2 SNEGSKA (reference sequence). V shed 8 bases, J shed 4 bases, and the junction held 8 bases outside the gene matches. The CDR3 consists of 15 residues. CDR3 in amino acids: CSTASGRAVTGELFF. For the CDR3, the DNA is TGCAGTACTGCTAGCGGGAGGGCCGTCACCGGGGAGCTGTTTTTT.

Of note for this clonotype: Possible read error: a much larger clone is one base away. The chain carries TRBV29-1 and TRBJ1-2; 10 bases map to TRBD1. In germline, CDR1 is SQVTM, CDR2 ANQGSEA. The CDR3 sequence is 11 residues long. The chain's CDR3 is CGNGQGDGYTF. The CDR3 nucleotides read TGCGGCAACGGACAGGGGGATGGCTACACCTTC.

A few counts support this clonotype. The chain combines TRBV20-1 with TRBJ2-7, with D possibly being TRBD2 (6 bases). Germline CDR1 is DFQATT and CDR2 is SNEGSKA (reference sequence). V was shortened by 0 bases and J by 3 bases, with 9 bases between the two germline ends. This CDR3 region has 13 residues. CDR3 region: CSARDWGDYEQYF. The CDR3 DNA reads as TGCAGTGCTAGAGACTGGGGGGACTACGAGCAGTACTTC.

In its sample, this clonotype was seen a few times. The chain has TRBV7-2 and TRBJ2-5, with 8 bases identical to TRBD2. The CDR3 contains 15 residues. After removal of 4 bases from V and 4 bases from J, the junction contained 8 bases not matched to a gene. The germline V gene has CDR1 SGHTA and CDR2 FQGNSA. CDR3 residues: CASSSLGGRLETQYF. CDR3 nucleotide sequence: TGTGCCAGCAGCTCGTTAGGCGGGAGGCTAGAGACCCAGTACTTC.

The chain uses TRBV7-2 and TRBJ2-4, with 13 bases aligning to TRBD2. The J call is doubtful: the DNA matches TRBJ2-7 better. CDR1 SGHTA and CDR2 FQGNSA come from the germline V gene. CDR3 size: 18 residues. The CDR3 DNA is TGTGCCAGCAGCTTAACCTCCGTGACTAGCGGGAGGACTTCCGAGCAGTACTTC. Translating it yields CASSLTSVTSGRTSEQYF.

This clonotype appeared a few times. For the CDR3, the DNA is TGCAGCGTCCACGGGGCAGCCAGTTCCTACGAGCAGTACTTC. Its translation is CSVHGAASSYEQYF. The genes are TRBV29-1 and TRBJ2-7; D may match TRBD1 or TRBD2 (5 bases each). Trimming took off 6 bases at V and 1 base at J, with 16 bases between the two ends. The CDR3 length is 14 residues. The germline gives CDR1 SQVTM, CDR2 ANQGSEA.

At least ten counts were recorded for this clonotype. The chain recombines TRBV5-1 with TRBJ2-7; no clear D. Germline V gene lookup returns CDR1 SGHRS and CDR2 YFSETQ. The CDR3 contains 14 residues. The V end was cut by 6 bases, the J end by 4 bases, with 17 bases between. Written as DNA, the CDR3 is TGCGCCAGCAACGAAGAAGGGATGGCTTACGAGCAGTACTTC. This gives the protein CASNEEGMAYEQYF.

This clonotype was detected only a few times. The chain employs TRBV3-1 and TRBJ2-1; TRBD2 might be the D (7 bases). CDR3 length: 16 residues. V shed 1 base and J shed 8 bases, with 18 bases lying between them. Germline V gene sequence: CDR1 LGHDT, CDR2 YNNKEL (reference sequence). The CDR3 region is CASSQVRGWGGDEQFF. The CDR3 DNA reads TGTGCCAGCAGCCAAGTTCGGGGCTGGGGGGGCGATGAGCAGTTCTTC.

This clonotype turned up a few times. The CDR3 reads CASREWGRETQYF. DNA for the CDR3: TGTGCCAGCAGAGAGTGGGGGAGGGAGACCCAGTACTTC. This rearrangement joins TRBV2 to TRBJ2-5, with TRBD2 as a possible D gene (6 bases). This CDR3 is built from 13 residues. Germline V gene data show CDR1 as SNHLY and CDR2 as FYNNEI. The V gene lost 6 bases and the J gene lost 5 bases, with 13 bases spanning the gap.

This clonotype was recorded at least ten times. The chain carries TRBV7-9 and TRBJ2-5, with a possible D match to TRBD1 (6 bases). The V end lost 2 bases, the J end lost 7 bases, and 20 bases lay between the germline ends. The germline V gene has CDR1 SEHNR and CDR2 FQNEAQ (reference sequence). The length of the CDR3 is 16 residues. The CDR3 nucleotides read TGTGCCAGCAGCTTACCAGTTGGGACATCCGATGGGACCCAGTACTTC. Translation gives CASSLPVGTSDGTQYF.

The chain uses TRBV7-2 and TRBJ2-3, with 10 bases that match TRBD2. The germline V gene has CDR1 SGHTA and CDR2 FQGNSA. This CDR3 has 16 residues. The V and J ends lost 1 base and 4 bases, in that order; junction bases with no gene match: 5. The CDR3 loop reads CASSLGAGGKADTQYF. DNA for the CDR3: TGTGCCAGCAGCTTAGGAGCGGGGGGGAAAGCAGATACGCAGTATTTT. The full variable domain, with the rest looked up from reference TRBV7-2 and TRBJ2-3, is GAGVSQSPSNKVTEKGKDVELRCDPISGHTALYWYRQSLGQGLEFLIYFQGNSAPDKSGLPSDRFSAERTGGSVSTLTIQRTQQEDSAVYLCASSLGAGGKADTQYFGPGTRLTVL.

J is TRBJ2-1 and V is TRBV5-1, with 7 bases matching TRBD1. V shed 8 bases and J 0 bases; nucleotides not matched to a gene: 8. The length of the CDR3 is 15 residues. Germline V CDR1 and CDR2: SGHRS, YFSETQ. The CDR3 DNA follows: TGCGCCAGTAAAACAGGGGATGGCTCCTACAATGAGCAGTTCTTC. Translating it yields CASKTGDGSYNEQFF.

Notes on this clonotype: One end of the junction varies from germline; a read error may be responsible. The V and J genes are TRBV15 and TRBJ2-3, with 7 bases matching TRBD2. The CDR3 spans 16 residues. CDR1 and CDR2 (germline): LNHNV, YYDKDF (reference sequence). CDR3 bases: TGTGCCACCGGCAGCGGGCTCCGGGGGGGCACAGATACGCAGTATTTT. Translating it yields CATGSGLRGGTDTQYF.

In its sample, this clonotype was seen many times. This rearrangement joins TRBV6-2 or TRBV6-3 to TRBJ2-3; tentative D call: TRBD2 (6 bases). The CDR3 has 14 amino acids. The V and J ends lost 5 bases and 10 bases respectively, with 19 bases between them. CDR1 is MNHEY, CDR2 SVGEGT, per germline. CDR3 DNA: TGTGCCAGCAGTCCCATAGGGGAGGAGGTCGCGCAGTATTTT. This sequence encodes CASSPIGEEVAQYF.

J is TRBJ2-1 and V is TRBV20-1; 10 positions agree with TRBD2. The V gene's germline CDR1 is DFQATT and CDR2 SNEGSKA (reference sequence). V lost 7 bases and J lost 8; bases outside the gene matches: 11. The CDR3 spans 14 residues. The CDR3 loop is CSVRAGGLRYEQFF. CDR3 bases: TGCAGTGTTCGAGCGGGGGGGCTCCGTTATGAGCAGTTCTTC.

This clonotype has more than one count but fewer than ten. V gene TRBV11-2 combines with J gene TRBJ2-1, with D possibly being TRBD1 (5 bases). V shed 2 bases and J shed 0 bases, with 11 bases lying between them. CDR1 SGHAT and CDR2 FQNNGV come from the germline V gene. The CDR3 length is 16 residues. Here the CDR3 DNA reads TGTGCCAGCAGCTTAAGGGGTGGTAGCTCCTACAATGAGCAGTTCTTC. Encoded protein: CASSLRGGSSYNEQFF.

In nucleotides, the CDR3 is TGTGCCAGCTCATCAGGGGCTAGCGGGGCCGACGAGCAGTACTTC. Encoded protein: CASSSGASGADEQYF. This chain uses TRBV18 with TRBJ2-4, with TRBD2 matching over 9 bases. The DNA end favors TRBJ2-7, so the J call may be wrong. The CDR3 extends over 15 amino acids. CDR1 is KGHSH, CDR2 LQKENI, per germline.